This T cell receptor (beta chain) was sequenced during a study of T cell changes during pregnancy in multiple sclerosis. The V gene's germline CDR1 is MRHNA and CDR2 SNTAGT. This CDR3 has 14 residues. The trim removed 2 bases at V and 4 bases at J, leaving 1 base unmatched. The method was immunoSEQ multiplex PCR; TCRdb's version includes in-frame clones alone and lacks a portion of them. The table shows 30,000 to 45,000 clones, with approximately 90% occurring only once. The rearrangement uses TRBV6-4 and TRBJ2-3, with TRBD2 identical over 9 bases. The sequence derives from a female donor with multiple sclerosis, enrolled in a pregnancy study. The specimen comprised CD8+ T cells from peripheral blood mononuclear cells, sampled before pregnancy. CDR3 protein: CASSDGGGADTQYF. The CDR3 nucleotides read TGTGCCAGCAGTGACGGCGGGGGGGCAGATACGCAGTATTTT.